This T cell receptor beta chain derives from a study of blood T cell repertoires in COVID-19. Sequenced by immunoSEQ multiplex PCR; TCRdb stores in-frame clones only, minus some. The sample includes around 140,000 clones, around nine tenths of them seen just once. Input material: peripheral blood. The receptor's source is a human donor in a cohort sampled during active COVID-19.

The CDR3 sequence: CAISGTGTGNTIYF. CDR3 nucleotides: TGTGCCATCAGTGGGACAGGGACTGGAAACACCATATATTTT. The chain employs TRBV10-3 and TRBJ1-3, with 8 bases fitting TRBD1. CDR1 and CDR2 from the germline V gene are ENHRY and SYGVKD. With 4 bases clipped from V and 2 bases from J, the junction kept 1 base outside the gene matches. This CDR3 is built from 14 residues.